This T cell receptor (beta chain) is drawn from a study of T cell repertoires in cytomegalovirus infection. Germline V gene sequence: CDR1 SGHKS, CDR2 YYEKEE (reference sequence). The CDR3 is 12 amino acids. Between the trimmed V and J ends, which lost 5 bases and 2 bases, there was a span of 7 bases. For this clonotype: The antigen is not known.

TCRdb re-called the reads through MiXCR, storing one row per CDR3 protein. The sample holds fewer than 850,000 distinct CDR3 sequences, almost 30% seen once. The sequencing here drew on cultured CD8+ T cells from PBMCs, taken from culture after CMV antigen stimulation. The gene calls are TRBV5-5 and TRBJ1-1, with unresolved D. The receptor was derived from a human donor in good health (CMV status not recorded). Some clones in this sample may be carry-over from other donors' samples. The CDR3 DNA reads as TGTGCCAGCAGACAACATAACACTGAAGCTTTCTTT. Translated: CASRQHNTEAFF.